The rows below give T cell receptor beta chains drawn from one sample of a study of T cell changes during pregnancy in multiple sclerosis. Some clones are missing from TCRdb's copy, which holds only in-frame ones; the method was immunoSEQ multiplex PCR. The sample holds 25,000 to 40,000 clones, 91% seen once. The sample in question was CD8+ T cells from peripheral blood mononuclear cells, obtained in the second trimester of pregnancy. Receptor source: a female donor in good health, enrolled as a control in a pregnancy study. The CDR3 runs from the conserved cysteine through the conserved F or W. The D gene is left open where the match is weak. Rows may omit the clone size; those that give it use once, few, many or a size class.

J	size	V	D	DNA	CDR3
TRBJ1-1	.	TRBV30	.	TGTGCCTGGAGTTTCGGGAACACTGAAGCTTTCTTT	CAWSFGNTEAFF
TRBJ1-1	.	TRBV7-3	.	TGTGCCAGCAGCCCGGCGGGTGCCGAATCCCCTGAAGCTTTCTTT	CASSPAGAESPEAFF
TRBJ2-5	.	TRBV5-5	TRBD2	TGTGCCAGCCACGGACGGGCGGGGGTCATGGGGTTGGAGACCCAGTACTTC	CASHGRAGVMGLETQYF
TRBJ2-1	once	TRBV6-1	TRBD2	TGTGCCAGCAGTGAAGCGGGGACTAGACCGGGGCAGTTCTTC	CASSEAGTRPGQFF
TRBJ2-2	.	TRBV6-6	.	TGTGCCAGCAGCGCGACCGGGGAGCTGTTTTTT	CASSATGELFF
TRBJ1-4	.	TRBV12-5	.	TGTGCTAGTGGTTTGGGGACAGCAAATAATGAAAAACTGTTTTTT	CASGLGTANNEKLFF
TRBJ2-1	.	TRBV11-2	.	TGTGCCAGCAGCTTGGGAGTCCCGTTCTTC	CASSLGVPFF
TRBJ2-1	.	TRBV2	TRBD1	TGTGCCAGCGGAGAACAAATTGTCCCGGGACAGGGAACGAATTGGAATGAGCAGTTCTTC	CASGEQIVPGQGTNWNEQFF
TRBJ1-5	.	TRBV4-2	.	TGTGCCAGCAGCCAAGAATGGGGAGGGGACCAGCCCCAGCATTTT	CASSQEWGGDQPQHF
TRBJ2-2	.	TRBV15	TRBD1	TGTGCCACCTCGGGGGACAGGGAAACCGCGAACACCGGGGAGCTGTTTTTT	CATSGDRETANTGELFF
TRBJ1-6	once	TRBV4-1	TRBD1	TGCGCCAGCAGCCAAAGGACAGGGAACAACTCACCCCTCCACTTT	CASSQRTGNNSPLHF
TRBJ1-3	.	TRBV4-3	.	TGCGCCAGCAGCCAAGTTCCGTTGGGGAGCTCTGGAAACACCATATATTTT	CASSQVPLGSSGNTIYF
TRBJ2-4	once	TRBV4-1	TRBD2	TGCGCCAGCAGCCAAGTAGCGGGGGCGGGAAACATTCAGTACTTC	CASSQVAGAGNIQYF
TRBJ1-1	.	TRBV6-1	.	TGTGCCAGCAAAATCTTAGAACAGGGGAACACTGAAGCTTTCTTT	CASKILEQGNTEAFF
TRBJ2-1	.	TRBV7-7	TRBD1	TGTGCTAGCAGCCCGAGTGGACAGGGTAGGAATGAGCAGTTCTTC	CASSPSGQGRNEQFF
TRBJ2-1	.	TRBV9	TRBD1	TGTGCCAGCAGCGTAGAGGGACAGGGGGCCTACAATGAGCAGTTCTTC	CASSVEGQGAYNEQFF
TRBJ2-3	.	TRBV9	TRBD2	TGTGCCAGCAGCAGTCACCAGCGGGGGGGGGCAGATACGCAGTATTTT	CASSSHQRGGADTQYF
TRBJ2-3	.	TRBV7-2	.	TGTGCCAGCAGCCTCCTAGAAAGGGGGAGCACAGATACGCAGTATTTT	CASSLLERGSTDTQYF
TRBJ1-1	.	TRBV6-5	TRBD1	TGTGCCAGCAGTTACGGGACAGCGAACACTGAAGCTTTCTTT	CASSYGTANTEAFF
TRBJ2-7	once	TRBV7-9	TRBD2	TGTGCCAGCAGCTTAGTCGGGAAGGGAGGGTCCGAGCAGTACTTC	CASSLVGKGGSEQYF
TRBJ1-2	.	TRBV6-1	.	TGTGCCAGCAGTGAAGAAGAGGGCGGGGGAGAGGACTACACCTTC	CASSEEEGGGEDYTF
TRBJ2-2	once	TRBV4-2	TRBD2	TGTGCCAGCAGCCAAGAGGAGGGAGGGCGGGCCGGGGAGCTGTTTTTT	CASSQEEGGRAGELFF
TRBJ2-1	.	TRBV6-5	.	TGTGCCAGCAGCCCAGTCGGGGGCTACAATGAGCAGTTCTTC	CASSPVGGYNEQFF
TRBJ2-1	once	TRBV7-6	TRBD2	TGTGCCAGCACGGGACTAGCGGGGGAATACAATGAGCAGTTCTTC	CASTGLAGEYNEQFF
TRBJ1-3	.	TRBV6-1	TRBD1	TGTGCCAGCCATCGACAGGGCTCTGGAAACACCATATATTTT	CASHRQGSGNTIYF
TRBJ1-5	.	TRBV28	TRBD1	TGTGCCAGCAGCCTCTTCGACAGGGGGCTACGCAATCAGCCCCAGCATTTT	CASSLFDRGLRNQPQHF
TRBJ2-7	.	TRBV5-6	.	TGTGCCAGCCGGGTGGTCGGGAGCTCCTACGAGCAGTACTTC	CASRVVGSSYEQYF
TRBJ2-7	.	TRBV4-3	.	TGCGCCAGCAGCCAAGATAAAAGTAGCTACGTTGCCTACGAGCAGTACTTC	CASSQDKSSYVAYEQYF
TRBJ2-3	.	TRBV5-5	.	TGTGCCAGCAGCTTGGTGCCCCCTAGAGGAGATACGCAGTATTTT	CASSLVPPRGDTQYF
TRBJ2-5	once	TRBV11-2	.	TGTGCCAGCAGCTTAGTGGGAGGCAGGGGGGAAGAGACCCAGTACTTC	CASSLVGGRGEETQYF
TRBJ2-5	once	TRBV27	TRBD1	TGTGCCAGCAGTGTCTCCCCCGGGACAGGGCAAGAGACCCAGTACTTC	CASSVSPGTGQETQYF
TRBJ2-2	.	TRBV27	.	TGTGCCAGCAGTTTAAGGGGAAACACCGGGGAGCTGTTTTTT	CASSLRGNTGELFF
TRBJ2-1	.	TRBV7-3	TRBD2	TGTGCCAGCAGCTTAAATGGCGGGGGGGCAAACAATGAGCAGTTCTTC	CASSLNGGGANNEQFF
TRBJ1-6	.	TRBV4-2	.	TGTGCCAGCAGCCCTACAGGAGCCCTCTATAATTCACCCCTCCACTTT	CASSPTGALYNSPLHF
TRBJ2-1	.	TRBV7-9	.	TGTGCCAGCAGCTTAGCGGAGGTCGTCTTC	CASSLAEVVF
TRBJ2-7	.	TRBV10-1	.	TGCGCCGAGGACGCAGGGTCCTACGAGCAGTACTTC	CAEDAGSYEQYF
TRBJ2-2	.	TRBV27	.	TGTGCCAGCAGGGGGCTTAACACCGGGGAGCTGTTTTTT	CASRGLNTGELFF
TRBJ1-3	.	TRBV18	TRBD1	TGTGCCAGCTCCCCTACAGGGGTTGGAAACACCATATATTTT	CASSPTGVGNTIYF
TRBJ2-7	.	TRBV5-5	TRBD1	TGTGCCAGCAGCTTGAGGGCGCCCGCGGGACAGGGTGTCTACGAGCAGTACTTC	CASSLRAPAGQGVYEQYF
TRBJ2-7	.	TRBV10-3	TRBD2	TGTGCCATCACCGGGGGAGGGACTAGTTCCGAGCAGTACTTC	CAITGGGTSSEQYF
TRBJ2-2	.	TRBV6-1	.	TGTGCCAGCTCGCTAGTTATGAACACCGGGGAGCTGTTTTTT	CASSLVMNTGELFF
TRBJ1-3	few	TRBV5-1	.	TGCGCCAGCAGCCCGGAGCTTTCTGGAAACACCATATATTTT	CASSPELSGNTIYF
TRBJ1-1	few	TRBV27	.	TGTGCCAGCAGTTTATGGTCAGACACTGAAGCTTTCTTT	CASSLWSDTEAFF
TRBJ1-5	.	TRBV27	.	TGTGCCAGCAGTTTAACAGGGAGTCAGCCCCAGCATTTT	CASSLTGSQPQHF
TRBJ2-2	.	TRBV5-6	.	TGTGCCAGCAGCCTCCCCGGTTTCTGGGAGCTGTTTTTT	CASSLPGFWELFF
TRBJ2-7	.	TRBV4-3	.	TGCGCCAGCAGCCCTTCGGGGAGCTCCTACGAGCAGTACTTC	CASSPSGSSYEQYF
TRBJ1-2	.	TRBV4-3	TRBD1	TGCGCCAGCAGCCAAGACAGGGGGCTAAACAACTATGGCTACACCTTC	CASSQDRGLNNYGYTF
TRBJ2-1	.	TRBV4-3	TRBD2	TGCGCCAGCAGCCATAAGCGGGGGGCCCTAGGGGATGAGCAGTTCTTC	CASSHKRGALGDEQFF
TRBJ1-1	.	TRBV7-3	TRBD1	TGTGCCAGCAGCCCGGGACAGGGGTCTAACACTGAAGCTTTCTTT	CASSPGQGSNTEAFF
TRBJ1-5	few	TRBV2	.	TGTGCCAGCAGTGTGCAGGGATCCTCTCAGCCCCAGCATTTT	CASSVQGSSQPQHF
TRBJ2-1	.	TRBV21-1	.	TGTGCCAGCAGCCACCCCACTAGCGGGGGGAACTACAATGAGCAGTTCTTC	CASSHPTSGGNYNEQFF
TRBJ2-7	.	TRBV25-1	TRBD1	TGTGCCAGCAGTGACAGCGACAGGGCCTACGAGCAGTACTTC	CASSDSDRAYEQYF
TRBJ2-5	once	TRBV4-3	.	TGCGCCAGCAGCGATGGGGGGGGCGTTAAAGAGACCCAGTACTTC	CASSDGGGVKETQYF
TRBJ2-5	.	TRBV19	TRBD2	TGTGCCAGTAGTCCCCCTAGCGGGCCCCGAGAGACCCAGTACTTC	CASSPPSGPRETQYF
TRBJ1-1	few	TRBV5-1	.	TGCGCCAGCAGCTTAACAGGTTTGAACACTGAAGCTTTCTTT	CASSLTGLNTEAFF
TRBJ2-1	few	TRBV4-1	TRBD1	TGCGCCAGCACCCGGGACAGGGGGGACAATGAGCAGTTCTTC	CASTRDRGDNEQFF
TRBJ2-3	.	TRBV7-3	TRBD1	TGTGCCAGCAGCCTCGGACAGGGGGCAGATACGCAGTATTTT	CASSLGQGADTQYF
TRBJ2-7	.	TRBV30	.	TGTGCCTGCACCACCGGGACTTTTAGCTACGAGCAGTACTTC	CACTTGTFSYEQYF
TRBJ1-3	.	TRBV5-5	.	TGTGCCAGCAGCTTGGCTCGGGGCTCTGGAAACACCATATATTTT	CASSLARGSGNTIYF
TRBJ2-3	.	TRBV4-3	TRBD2	TGCGCCAGCAGCCAAACTAGCGGGGGGGGCACAGATACGCAGTATTTT	CASSQTSGGGTDTQYF